In this sample, the clone carrying this T cell receptor (beta chain) turned up many times. The record originates from a study of T cells after yellow fever vaccination. TCRdb processed the 5' RACE reads anew with MiXCR; each CDR3 protein has one entry. The sample has about 300,000 distinct CDR3 sequences, 3% to 4.5% seen once. There are 16 residues in the CDR3. Trimming took off 0 bases at V and 0 bases at J, with 12 bases between the two ends. Germline assignment: CDR1 SGHRS and CDR2 YFSETQ. The rearrangement joins TRBV5-1 to TRBJ1-1, with D uncertain. This receptor was obtained from a man aged 18 to 30 who received the YFV17D yellow fever vaccine. The source material was PBMCs, sampled 5 days after the yellow fever booster vaccination. CDR3 sequence (DNA): TGCGCCAGCAGCTTGGCCATCGTCAGCATGAACACTGAAGCTTTCTTT. The encoded protein is CASSLAIVSMNTEAFF. Drawing the rest from reference TRBV5-1 and TRBJ1-1, the complete variable domain is KAGVTQTPRYLIKTRGQQVTLSCSPISGHRSVSWYQQTPGQGLQFLFEYFSETQRNKGNFPGRFSGRQFSNSRSEMNVSTLELGDSALYLCASSLAIVSMNTEAFFGQGTRLTVV.